This T cell receptor beta chain was identified in a study of blood T cells in healthy people across ages (dated by TCRdb to the mid-2010s). About the study as a whole: Template switching captured roughly one uniquely barcoded TCR beta cDNA molecule per two T cells in model experiments. The study measured age-related changes in TCR beta repertoire diversity using deep sequencing normalized with unique cDNA molecular identifiers. The donors were divided into four age groups: young (average approximately 15 years), middle-aged (about 40), aged (approximately 64) and long-lived (around 80). To avoid experimental bias, donors of different ages were distributed randomly across sequencing lanes. Using the same blood draw, the study looked at two additional independent replicas of 1 million unique cDNA reads for two donors, one aged 18 to 30 and the other aged 80 or older. Findings and caveats that apply to the study as a whole: As age increased, observed TCR beta diversity per million T cells dropped in a roughly linear way, and a significant reduction was already evident by age roughly 40. The long-lived group showed more naive CD4+ T cells, fewer expanded clones and increased TCR diversity than the aged group, suggesting age selection. Observed TCR beta diversity correlated strongly with the percentage of naive T cells measured by flow cytometry. Because profiling used bulk unsorted PBMCs, naive and antigen-experienced compartments could not be compared conclusively. Because the CMV infection status of the donors was unknown, age-related changes in expanded clonotypes may potentially have been confounded. Total diversity estimates from one million sequenced T cells were considered lower bounds and underestimates.

Turning to this clonotype: No antigen is known for it. Base quality data are lacking; no much larger clone is found one base away.

There are 14 amino acids in the CDR3, from cysteine to phenylalanine inclusive. Only the CDR3 portion is preserved as DNA: 42 bases, with reading frame beginning at the first base. V and J are truncated by 0 bases and 5 bases respectively, leaving an intervening sequence of 12 bases. From a lookup of the germline V gene, CDR1 and CDR2 are SQVTM and ANQGSEA. Systemically healthy Caucasian individuals from Russia, approximately 39 in total and aged about 6 to 90 years, were included as donors. About 9.6 milliliters of peripheral blood were collected from each donor into EDTA-treated Vacutainer tubes. Ficoll-Paque density-gradient centrifugation was used to isolate PBMCs, with at least 6.5 million obtained per sample. Total RNA was extracted from PBMCs with Trizol reagent, with at least 5 micrograms obtained per sample. For every donor, flow cytometry on a PBMC aliquot measured the percentage of naive CD45RAhigh/CD27high T cells.

Receptor libraries were prepared by 5' RACE. The reads were generated on an Illumina HiSeq 2500. A second PCR of about 6 to 11 cycles was performed with a sample-barcoded 5' primer and a J-beta primer mix. Each TCR beta cDNA molecule received a unique molecular identifier from a template-switch 5' adaptor carrying 12 random nucleotides. At least 3 million CDR3-containing paired-end reads were obtained from each sample. All of the RNA was converted into first-strand cDNA using the Mint cDNA synthesis kit, with a TRBC-specific oligonucleotide serving as the primer. All cDNA was treated with uracil-DNA glycosylase and then went through a first 18-cycle PCR with the universal primers M1SS and BC2_uni_R. Under the source paper's analysis protocol: Normalization of each sample was performed by random selection of 1 million high-quality reads, each carrying a distinct molecular identifier. Reads with shared molecular identifiers were discarded instead of being binned into consensus sequences. MiTCR, set to a Q25 quality threshold and the strictest error-elimination algorithm, was used for CDR3 identification, clonotype clustering and error correction. A nonparametric unseen species model with Euler transformation was used to estimate lower-bound total TCR beta diversity. TCRdb reanalyzed the raw reads on its own, using fastp at Q25 for trimming and MiXCR for clone calling, and kept in-frame beta chains. CDR3 protein duplicates are merged, each entry listing the most common genes and DNA. The V and J calls reflect TCRdb's pipeline rather than the authors' work. The sample profile shows 1,300,000 or so distinct CDR3 sequences; roughly 64% of them were found once. In total, the top ten clones hold 5.5% to 8% of the sample.

The chain was built from TRBV29-1 and TRBJ2-3; a tentative D match to TRBD2 spans 5 bases. The sequence came from a man aged 18 to 35 in good health. Source material: blood. The sequenced DNA: TGCAGCGTTGAAGAGCCGATCCGGGGAGATACGCAGTATTTT. The resulting protein is CSVEEPIRGDTQYF.